The present entry profiles one T cell receptor (beta chain) with its context. The data stem from a study of shared T cell receptors in the human thymus. V shed 5 bases, J shed 13 bases, and the junction held 10 bases outside the gene matches. From germline, CDR1 is SQVTM and CDR2 ANQGSEA. This CDR3 is built from 12 residues. Only in-frame clones appear in the TCRdb table, and some are missing; sequencing was by immunoSEQ multiplex PCR. The table includes about 610,000 clones, around nine tenths detected once. These data are also associated with another study on human thymus T cells. That report notes: Resections from corrective heart surgery supplied the thymus tissue. Related work showed strongly overlapping thymic repertoires across unrelated individuals.

This clonotype was obtained from a boy in the first two years of life with a congenital heart defect. J is TRBJ2-1 and V is TRBV29-1, with 8 bases lining up with TRBD2. The sample comprised thymocytes. The CDR3 sequence is CSVQREPTTQFF. Here the CDR3 DNA reads TGCAGCGTTCAGCGGGAGCCCACAACCCAGTTCTTC.